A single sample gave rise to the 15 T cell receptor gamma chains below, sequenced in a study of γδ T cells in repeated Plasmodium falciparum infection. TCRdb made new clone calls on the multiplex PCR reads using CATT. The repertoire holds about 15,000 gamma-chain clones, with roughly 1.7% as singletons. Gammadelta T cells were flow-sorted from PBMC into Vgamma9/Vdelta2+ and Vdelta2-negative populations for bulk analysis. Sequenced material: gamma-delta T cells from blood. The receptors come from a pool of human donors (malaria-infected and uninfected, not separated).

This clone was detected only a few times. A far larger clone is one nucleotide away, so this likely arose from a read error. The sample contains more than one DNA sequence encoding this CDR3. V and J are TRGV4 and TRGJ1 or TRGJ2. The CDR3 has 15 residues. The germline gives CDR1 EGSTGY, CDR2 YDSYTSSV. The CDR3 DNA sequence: TGTGCCACTTGGGATGGGCCTTTCTTTGATTATAAGAAACTCTTT. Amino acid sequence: CATWDGPFFDYKKLF.

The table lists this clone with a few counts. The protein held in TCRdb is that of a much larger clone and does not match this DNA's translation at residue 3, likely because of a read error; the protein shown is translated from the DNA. CDR3 in DNA: TGTGCCTCATACCCGACTTATTATAAGAAACTCTTT. Translated: CASYPTYYKKLF. The chain has TRGV9 and TRGJ1 or TRGJ2. Germline loops: CDR1 GITISATS, CDR2 ISYDGTV (reference sequence). This CDR3 region has 12 residues. With V trimmed by 11 bases and J by 3 bases, 10 bases remained unmatched.

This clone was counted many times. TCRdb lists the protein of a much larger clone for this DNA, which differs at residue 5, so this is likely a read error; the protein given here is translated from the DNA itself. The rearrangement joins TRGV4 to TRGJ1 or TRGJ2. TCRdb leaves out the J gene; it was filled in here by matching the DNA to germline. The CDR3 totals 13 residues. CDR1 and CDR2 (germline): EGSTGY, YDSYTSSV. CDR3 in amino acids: CATWGGPCYKKLF. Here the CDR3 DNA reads TGTGCCACCTGGGGTGGGCCGTGTTATAAGAAACTCTTT.

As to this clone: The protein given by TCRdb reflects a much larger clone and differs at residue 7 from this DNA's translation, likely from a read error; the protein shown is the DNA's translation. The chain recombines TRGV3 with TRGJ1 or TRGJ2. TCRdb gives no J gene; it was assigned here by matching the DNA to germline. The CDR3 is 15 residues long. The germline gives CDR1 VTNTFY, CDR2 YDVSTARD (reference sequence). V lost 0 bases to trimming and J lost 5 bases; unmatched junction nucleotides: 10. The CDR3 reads CATWDRCDGDYKKLF. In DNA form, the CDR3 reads TGTGCCACCTGGGACAGGTGTGATGGGGATTATAAGAAACTCTTT.

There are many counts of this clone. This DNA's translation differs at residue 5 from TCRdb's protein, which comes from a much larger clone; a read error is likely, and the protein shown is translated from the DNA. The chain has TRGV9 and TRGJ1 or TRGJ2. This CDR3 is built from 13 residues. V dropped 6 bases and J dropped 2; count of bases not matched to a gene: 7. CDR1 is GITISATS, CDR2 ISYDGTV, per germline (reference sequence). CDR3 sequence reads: CALWLPYYYKKLF. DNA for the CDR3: TGTGCCTTGTGGCTCCCCTATTATTATAAGAAACTCTTT.

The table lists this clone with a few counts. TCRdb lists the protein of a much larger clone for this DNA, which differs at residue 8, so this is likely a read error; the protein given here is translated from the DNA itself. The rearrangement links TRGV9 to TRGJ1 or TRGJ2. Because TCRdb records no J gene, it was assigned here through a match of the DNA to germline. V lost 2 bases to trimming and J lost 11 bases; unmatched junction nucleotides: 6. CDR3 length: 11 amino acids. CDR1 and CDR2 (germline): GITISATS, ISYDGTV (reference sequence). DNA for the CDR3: TGTGCCTTGTGGGAGGCGATTGAGAAACTCTTT. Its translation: CALWEAIEKLF.

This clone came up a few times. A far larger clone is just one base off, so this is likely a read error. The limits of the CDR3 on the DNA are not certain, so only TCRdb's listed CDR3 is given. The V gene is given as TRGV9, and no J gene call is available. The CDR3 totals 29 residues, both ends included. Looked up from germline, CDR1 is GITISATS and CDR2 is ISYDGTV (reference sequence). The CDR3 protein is CALWEVRRNSLAVEQHLLSQVSIGRIQHF.

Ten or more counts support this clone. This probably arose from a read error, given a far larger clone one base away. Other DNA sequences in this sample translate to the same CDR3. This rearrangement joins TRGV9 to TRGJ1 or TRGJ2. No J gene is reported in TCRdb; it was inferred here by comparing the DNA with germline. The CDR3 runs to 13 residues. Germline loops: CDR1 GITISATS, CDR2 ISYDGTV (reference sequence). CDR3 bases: TGCGCCTTGTGGGATTCGAATTATTATAAGAAACTCTTT. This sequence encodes CALWDSNYYKKLF.

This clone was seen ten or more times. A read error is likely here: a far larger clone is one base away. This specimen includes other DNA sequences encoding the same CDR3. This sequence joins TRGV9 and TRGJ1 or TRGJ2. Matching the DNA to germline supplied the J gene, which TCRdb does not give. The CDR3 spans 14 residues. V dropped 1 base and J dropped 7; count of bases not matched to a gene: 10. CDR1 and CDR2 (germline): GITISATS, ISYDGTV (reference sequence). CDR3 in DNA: TGTGCCTTGTGGGAGGTACAGGGGGGGTATAAGAAACTCTTT. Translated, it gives CALWEVQGGYKKLF.

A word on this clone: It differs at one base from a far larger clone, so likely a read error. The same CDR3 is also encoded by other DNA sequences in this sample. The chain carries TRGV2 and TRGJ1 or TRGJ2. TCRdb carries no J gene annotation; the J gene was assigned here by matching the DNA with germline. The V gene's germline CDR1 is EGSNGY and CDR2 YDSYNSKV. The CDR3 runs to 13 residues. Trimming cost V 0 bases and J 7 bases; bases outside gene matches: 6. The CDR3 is CATWDGVYYKKLF. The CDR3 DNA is TGTGCCACCTGGGACGGGGTATACTATAAGAAACTCTTT.

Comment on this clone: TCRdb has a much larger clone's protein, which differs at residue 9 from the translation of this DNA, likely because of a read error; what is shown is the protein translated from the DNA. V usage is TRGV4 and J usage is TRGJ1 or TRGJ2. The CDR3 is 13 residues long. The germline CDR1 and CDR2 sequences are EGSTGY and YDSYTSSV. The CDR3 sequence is CATWDGNYCKKLF. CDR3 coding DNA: TGTGCCACCTGGGATGGAAATTATTGTAAGAAACTCTTT.

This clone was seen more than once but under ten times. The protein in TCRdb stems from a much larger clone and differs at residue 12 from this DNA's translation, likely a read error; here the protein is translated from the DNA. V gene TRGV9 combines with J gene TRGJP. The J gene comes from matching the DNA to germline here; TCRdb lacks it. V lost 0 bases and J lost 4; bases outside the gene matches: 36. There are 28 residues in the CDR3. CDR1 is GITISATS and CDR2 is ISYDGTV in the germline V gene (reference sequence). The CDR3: CALWEVFRTQSPGPLRLQQELGKKIKVF. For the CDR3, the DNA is TGTGCCTTGTGGGAGGTGTTCCGAACCCAAAGTCCAGGCCCTTTACGCCTTCAACAAGAGTTGGGCAAAAAAATCAAGGTATTT.

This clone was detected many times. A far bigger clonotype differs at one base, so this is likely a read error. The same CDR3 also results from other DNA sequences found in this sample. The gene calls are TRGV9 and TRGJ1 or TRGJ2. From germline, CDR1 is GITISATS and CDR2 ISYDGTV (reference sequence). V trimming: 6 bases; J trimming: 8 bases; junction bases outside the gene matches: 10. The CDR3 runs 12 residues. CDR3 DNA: TGTGCCTTGTGGAGGTCCAGGAATAAGAAACTCTTT. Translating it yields CALWRSRNKKLF.

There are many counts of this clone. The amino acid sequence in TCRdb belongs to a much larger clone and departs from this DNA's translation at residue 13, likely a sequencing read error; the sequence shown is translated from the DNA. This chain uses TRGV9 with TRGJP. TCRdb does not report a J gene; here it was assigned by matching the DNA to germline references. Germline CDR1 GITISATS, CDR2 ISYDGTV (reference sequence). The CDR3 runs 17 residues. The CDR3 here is CALWELHQELGKRIKVF. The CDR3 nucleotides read TGTGCCTTGTGGGAGCTACATCAAGAGTTGGGCAAAAGAATCAAGGTATTT.

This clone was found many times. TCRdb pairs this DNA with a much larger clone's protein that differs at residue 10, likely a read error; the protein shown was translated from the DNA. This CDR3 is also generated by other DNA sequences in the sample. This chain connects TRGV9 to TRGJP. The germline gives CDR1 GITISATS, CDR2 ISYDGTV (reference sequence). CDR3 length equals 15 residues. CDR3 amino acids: CALWEVLLGNKIKVF. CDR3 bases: TGTGCCTTGTGGGAGGTGCTATTGGGCAATAAAATCAAGGTATTT.